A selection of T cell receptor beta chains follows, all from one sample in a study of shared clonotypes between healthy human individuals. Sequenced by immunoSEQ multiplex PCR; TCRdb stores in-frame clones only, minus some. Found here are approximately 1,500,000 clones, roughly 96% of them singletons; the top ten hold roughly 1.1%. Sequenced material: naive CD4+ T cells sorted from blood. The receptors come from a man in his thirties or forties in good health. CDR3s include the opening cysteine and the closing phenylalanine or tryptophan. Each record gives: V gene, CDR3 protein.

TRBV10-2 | CASSDGSSYNEQFF
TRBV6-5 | CASSHLSGSGEQFF
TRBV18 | CASSPLMFGLAGSYEQYF
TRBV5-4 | CASSSAGADDTQYF
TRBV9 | CASSVGSQAIANTGELFF
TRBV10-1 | CASMGGPGETQYF
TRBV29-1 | CSTQGGRAQFF
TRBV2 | CASGEWRGQGNEQFF
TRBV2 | CASSDGGMTGSSYEQYF
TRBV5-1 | CARTDRGQGQPQHF
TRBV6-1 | CASSRQRLEPQHF
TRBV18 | CASSPLAGGPKDEQFF
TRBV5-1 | CASSLSANTGELFF
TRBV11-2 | CASSLWGPETQYF
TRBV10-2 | CASSDVLLNTEAFF
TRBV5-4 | CASSRPGAPSNTEAFF
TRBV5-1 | CATSPSGADTQYF
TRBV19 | CASRVPGQGDEKLFF
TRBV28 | CASSLMIAKNIQYF
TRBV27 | CASSLGLNQETQYF
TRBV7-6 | CASSLDYSHNEQFF
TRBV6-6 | CASSKREGYEQYF
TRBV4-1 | CASSQPTGLQETQYF
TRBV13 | CASSLGRQPYEQYF
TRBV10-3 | CAISFKASTDTQYF
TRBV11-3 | CASSPGLAGGSKDTQYF
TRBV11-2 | CASSLILVSEQYF
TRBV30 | CAWSGVGTGRRRGYTF